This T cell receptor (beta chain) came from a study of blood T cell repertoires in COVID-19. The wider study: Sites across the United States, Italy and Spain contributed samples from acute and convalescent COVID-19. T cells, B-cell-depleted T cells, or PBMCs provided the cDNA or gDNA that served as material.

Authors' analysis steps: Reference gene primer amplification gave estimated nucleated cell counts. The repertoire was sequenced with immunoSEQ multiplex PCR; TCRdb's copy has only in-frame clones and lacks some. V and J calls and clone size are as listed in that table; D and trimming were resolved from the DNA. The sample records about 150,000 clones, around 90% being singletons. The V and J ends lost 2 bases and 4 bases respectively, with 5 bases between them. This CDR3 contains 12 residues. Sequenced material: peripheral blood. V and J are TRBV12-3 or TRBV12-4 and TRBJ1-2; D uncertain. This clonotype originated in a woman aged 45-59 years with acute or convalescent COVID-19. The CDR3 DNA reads TGTGCCAGCAGTTTAACGGTCTATGGCTACACCTTC. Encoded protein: CASSLTVYGYTF.